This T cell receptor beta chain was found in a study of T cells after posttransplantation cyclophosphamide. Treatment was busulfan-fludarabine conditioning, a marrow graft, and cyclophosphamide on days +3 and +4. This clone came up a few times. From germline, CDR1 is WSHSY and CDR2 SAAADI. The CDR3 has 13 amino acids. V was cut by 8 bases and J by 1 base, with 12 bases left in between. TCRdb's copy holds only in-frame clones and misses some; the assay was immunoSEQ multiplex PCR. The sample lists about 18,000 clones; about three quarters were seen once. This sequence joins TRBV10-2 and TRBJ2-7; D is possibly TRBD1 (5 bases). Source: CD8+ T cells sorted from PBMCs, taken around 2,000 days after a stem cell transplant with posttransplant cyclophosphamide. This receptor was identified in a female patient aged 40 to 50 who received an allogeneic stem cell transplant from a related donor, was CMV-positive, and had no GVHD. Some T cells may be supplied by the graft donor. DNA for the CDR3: TGCGCCAGCTCGCCGACAGATTCCTACGAGCAGTACTTC. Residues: CASSPTDSYEQYF.